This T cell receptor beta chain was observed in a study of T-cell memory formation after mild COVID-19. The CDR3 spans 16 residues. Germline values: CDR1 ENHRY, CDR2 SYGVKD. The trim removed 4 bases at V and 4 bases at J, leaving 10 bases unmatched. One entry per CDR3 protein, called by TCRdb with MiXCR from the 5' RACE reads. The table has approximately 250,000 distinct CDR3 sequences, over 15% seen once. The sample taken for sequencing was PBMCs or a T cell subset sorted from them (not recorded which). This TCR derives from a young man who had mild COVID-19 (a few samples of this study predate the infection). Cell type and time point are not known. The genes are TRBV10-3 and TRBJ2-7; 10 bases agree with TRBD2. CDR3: CAISATSGPNPYEQYF. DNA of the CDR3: TGTGCCATCAGTGCGACTAGCGGGCCTAATCCTTACGAGCAGTACTTC.